This entry is about one TCR beta chain. Trimming took 5 bases from V and 5 from J, leaving 10 bases between them. Germline V gene data show CDR1 as SNHLY and CDR2 as FYNNEI. This CDR3 is 12 amino acids long. This specimen comes from a study of blood T cell repertoires in COVID-19. Study background: The cDNA or gDNA used as material had been derived from T cells, B-cell-depleted T cells, or PBMCs.

Original methodology: How many nucleated cells were present was estimated from reference gene primer amplification. Repertoires were generated with immunoSEQ multiplex PCR, while TCRdb's copy carries only in-frame clones and drops some. From that table come the V and J calls and clone size; the DNA was used to work out D and trimming. The sample includes about 100,000 clones, around 83% of them seen just once. V is TRBV2 and J is TRBJ2-7; D unclear. This TCR was sampled from a woman in her seventies with acute or convalescent COVID-19. Sequencing was carried out using peripheral blood. The CDR3 is CASSQLLDEQYF. The CDR3 coding sequence is TGTGCCAGCAGTCAACTCCTTGACGAGCAGTACTTC.